The rows below give T cell receptor beta chains drawn from one sample of a study of T cell responses to AZD1222 COVID-19 vaccine. Measured with immunoSEQ multiplex PCR; TCRdb has only the in-frame clones, and not every one. The sample includes 100,000 to 150,000 clones, about 89% of them seen just once. The input for sequencing was peripheral blood, taken on day 0 of MenACWY control vaccination. These receptors all stem from an adult in good health. CDR3s include the opening cysteine and the closing phenylalanine or tryptophan. The order of the fields is clone size, V gene, J gene, D gene, CDR3 protein, CDR3 DNA. A D gene is named only where the DNA matches it firmly. Clone size is shown for a subset of rows, as once, few, many or a class of expanded clone.

-	TRBV12-3/TRBV12-4	TRBJ1-1	-	CASSLQENTEAFF	TGTGCCAGCAGTTTACAGGAGAACACTGAAGCTTTCTTT
-	TRBV10-3	TRBJ2-3	-	CAISEVSDTQYF	TGTGCCATCAGTGAAGTGTCAGATACGCAGTATTTT
-	TRBV10-3	TRBJ2-1	-	CAIGDSEQFF	TGTGCCATCGGCGACTCCGAGCAGTTCTTC
-	TRBV5-1	TRBJ1-2	-	CASSSTGPNYGYTF	TGCGCCAGCAGCTCGACCGGACCTAACTATGGCTACACCTTC
few	TRBV6-2/TRBV6-3	TRBJ1-5	TRBD1	CASSYPGQGAWRSNQPQHF	TGTGCCAGCAGTTACCCGGGACAGGGGGCTTGGCGTAGCAATCAGCCCCAGCATTTT
-	TRBV7-3	TRBJ1-1	TRBD1	CASSDYQGVAEAFF	TGTGCCAGCAGCGACTATCAGGGGGTGGCTGAAGCTTTCTTT
-	TRBV2	TRBJ2-1	TRBD2	CASSPRGLAGPTYNEQFF	TGTGCCAGCAGTCCAAGGGGACTAGCGGGCCCGACCTACAATGAGCAGTTCTTC
once	TRBV7-9	TRBJ1-6	-	CASSLLSDPNSPLHF	TGTGCCAGCAGCTTATTGTCGGACCCTAATTCACCCCTCCACTTT
once	TRBV7-9	TRBJ1-6	-	CASSPQGSSYNSPLHF	TGTGCCAGCAGCCCCCAGGGCAGCTCCTATAATTCACCCCTCCACTTT
-	TRBV20-1	TRBJ1-2	-	CSASGEGNYGYTF	TGCAGTGCTAGTGGGGAGGGAAACTATGGCTACACCTTC
-	TRBV11-3	TRBJ1-1	TRBD1	CASKTGLGNTEAFF	TGTGCCAGCAAGACAGGGCTGGGAAACACTGAAGCTTTCTTT
-	TRBV2	TRBJ1-2	-	CASSDPRGYGYTF	TGTGCCAGCAGTGACCCCCGGGGATATGGCTACACCTTC
-	TRBV2	TRBJ1-2	-	CASSNRDFNYGYTF	TGTGCCAGCAGTAACCGGGACTTTAACTATGGCTACACCTTC
-	TRBV6-5	TRBJ1-1	-	CASSTSRGGSTEAFF	TGTGCCAGCAGTACCTCCAGGGGAGGATCCACTGAAGCTTTCTTT
-	TRBV2	TRBJ2-7	TRBD2	CASTVGLAGVGYEQYF	TGTGCCAGCACGGTTGGACTAGCGGGAGTCGGGTACGAGCAGTACTTC
once	TRBV12-3/TRBV12-4	TRBJ2-3	-	CASSLGRADTQYF	TGTGCCAGCAGTTTAGGTAGGGCAGATACGCAGTATTTT
-	TRBV5-1	TRBJ2-3	-	CASKEDGDTQYF	TGCGCCAGCAAGGAGGATGGCGATACGCAGTATTTT
-	TRBV27	TRBJ1-4	-	CASSDSLNEKLFF	TGTGCCAGCTCGGACAGCCTTAATGAAAAACTGTTTTTT
-	TRBV7-9	TRBJ1-1	TRBD1	CASSLSGGDTEAFF	TGTGCCAGCAGCTTATCAGGGGGAGACACTGAAGCTTTCTTT
once	TRBV7-9	TRBJ1-1	-	CASRLNTGNTEAFF	TGTGCCAGCAGACTGAATACAGGGAACACTGAAGCTTTCTTT
-	TRBV5-5	TRBJ2-7	TRBD1	CASTHAPGQGLYEQYF	TGTGCCAGCACCCACGCTCCGGGACAGGGTCTCTACGAGCAGTACTTC
-	TRBV11-3	TRBJ2-1	TRBD1	CASSLGSGTGYYNEQFF	TGTGCCAGCAGCTTAGGCTCCGGGACAGGATACTACAATGAGCAGTTCTTC
-	TRBV5-1	TRBJ2-2	-	CASSLSPGQTIPGELFF	TGCGCCAGCAGCTTAAGTCCCGGCCAGACAATACCCGGGGAGCTGTTTTTT
-	TRBV30	TRBJ1-5	-	CAWSGSTGLSNQPQHF	TGTGCCTGGAGTGGATCGACAGGACTTAGCAATCAGCCCCAGCATTTT
-	TRBV19	TRBJ2-7	-	CASSPGLRAGIYEQYF	TGTGCCAGTAGCCCGGGATTGCGGGCAGGGATCTACGAGCAGTACTTC
-	TRBV3-1/TRBV3-2	TRBJ2-1	-	CASSQEQWSGVSSYNEQFF	TGTGCCAGCAGCCAAGAACAGTGGAGCGGCGTTAGCTCCTACAATGAGCAGTTCTTC
-	TRBV7-7	TRBJ2-7	-	CASSAGGGDEQYF	TGTGCCAGCAGCGCTGGGGGCGGCGACGAGCAGTACTTC
-	TRBV7-3	TRBJ2-3	-	CASSPQTGDTQYF	TGTGCCAGCAGTCCACAGACGGGGGATACGCAGTATTTT
-	TRBV11-3	TRBJ2-7	-	CASSEPSLHEQYF	TGTGCCAGCAGCGAGCCTAGTCTACACGAGCAGTACTTC
-	TRBV7-9	TRBJ1-2	-	CASSLGLNWDGYTF	TGTGCCAGCAGCTTAGGGCTAAACTGGGATGGCTACACCTTC
-	TRBV19	TRBJ2-3	-	CASSIGEGIVNTQYF	TGTGCCAGTAGTATCGGAGAGGGTATAGTAAATACGCAGTATTTT
-	TRBV29-1	TRBJ2-2	TRBD1	CSASGAGGFGELFF	TGCAGCGCATCGGGTGCAGGGGGCTTCGGGGAGCTGTTTTTT
-	TRBV12-2	TRBJ1-5	-	CASRLAQLNQPQHF	TGTGCAAGTCGCTTAGCTCAGCTCAATCAGCCCCAGCATTTT
-	TRBV7-9	TRBJ2-5	-	CASSPHGGQSGHQETQYF	TGTGCCAGCAGCCCTCACGGGGGACAGAGTGGTCACCAAGAGACCCAGTACTTC
-	TRBV7-9	TRBJ2-2	-	CASSLAQGNTGELFF	TGTGCCAGCAGCTTAGCGCAGGGGAACACCGGGGAGCTGTTTTTT
few	TRBV7-9	TRBJ2-1	-	CASSSFRYNEQFF	TGTGCCAGCAGCTCGTTTCGATACAATGAGCAGTTCTTC
few	TRBV9	TRBJ2-2	-	CASSLTGGSGELFF	TGTGCCAGCAGCCTCACCGGGGGTTCCGGGGAGCTGTTTTTT
-	TRBV7-9	TRBJ1-6	-	CASSFDGGSPLHF	TGTGCCAGCAGCTTCGACGGGGGTTCACCCCTCCACTTT
-	TRBV7-9	TRBJ2-1	-	CASSLGGSGNEQFF	TGTGCCAGCAGCTTAGGGGGTTCGGGCAATGAGCAGTTCTTC
-	TRBV11-2	TRBJ1-2	-	CASSFTLYGYTF	TGTGCCAGCAGCTTCACACTCTATGGCTACACCTTC
once	TRBV12-3/TRBV12-4	TRBJ2-7	-	CASSLGAREQYF	TGTGCCAGCAGCCTCGGGGCGCGGGAGCAGTACTTC
once	TRBV11-2	TRBJ2-3	TRBD2	CASSSTRFERETTDTQYF	TGTGCCAGCAGCTCCACCAGGTTTGAGCGGGAGACCACAGATACGCAGTATTTT
-	TRBV7-3	TRBJ2-7	-	CASSPDGHYEQYF	TGTGCCAGCAGCCCAGACGGACACTACGAGCAGTACTTC
-	TRBV5-1	TRBJ2-5	-	CASSLGGTLYQETQYF	TGCGCCAGCAGCTTGGGAGGGACCCTGTACCAAGAGACCCAGTACTTC
-	TRBV6-1	TRBJ2-4	-	CASSEGPKNIQYF	TGTGCCAGCAGTGAAGGGCCCAAAAACATTCAGTACTTC
-	TRBV6-7	TRBJ2-5	TRBD2	CASSQDGTSGRLGRETQYF	TGTGCCAGCAGTCAGGACGGGACTAGCGGGAGATTGGGTCGGGAGACCCAGTACTTC
-	TRBV9	TRBJ2-5	-	CASSVGGVLQETQYF	TGTGCCAGCAGCGTAGGGGGTGTCCTCCAAGAGACCCAGTACTTC
-	TRBV27	TRBJ1-6	-	CASSLGPGNWANSPLHF	TGTGCCAGCAGTTTAGGGCCCGGGAATTGGGCGAATTCACCCCTCCACTTT
-	TRBV30	TRBJ2-4	-	CAWTGSAKNIQYF	TGTGCCTGGACAGGGTCAGCCAAAAACATTCAGTACTTC
-	TRBV5-5	TRBJ2-7	TRBD2	CASSWRGGNSYEQYF	TGTGCCAGCAGCTGGCGGGGGGGTAACTCCTACGAGCAGTACTTC
-	TRBV5-1	TRBJ2-1	TRBD1	CASSWDRVNEQFF	TGCGCCAGCAGCTGGGACAGGGTGAATGAGCAGTTCTTC
-	TRBV5-6	TRBJ2-3	-	CASSPLGGMGDTQYF	TGTGCCAGCAGCCCCCTGGGCGGGATGGGAGATACGCAGTATTTT
-	TRBV2	TRBJ2-3	TRBD2	CASTGLAATDTQYF	TGTGCCAGCACCGGACTAGCGGCCACAGATACGCAGTATTTT
-	TRBV27	TRBJ1-1	TRBD1	CASSLSGQGGDTEAFF	TGTGCCAGCAGTTTGTCGGGACAGGGGGGGGACACTGAAGCTTTCTTT
-	TRBV2	TRBJ1-2	-	CASNKGQSLDFYGYTF	TGTGCCAGTAATAAAGGACAGTCGCTTGATTTCTATGGCTACACCTTC
-	TRBV7-9	TRBJ1-6	-	CASTHRVSNNSPLHF	TGTGCCAGCACCCATCGGGTCAGCAATAATTCACCCCTCCACTTT
-	TRBV2	TRBJ2-5	TRBD2	CASRTTSGNQETQYF	TGTGCCAGCAGGACCACTAGCGGGAACCAAGAGACCCAGTACTTC
once	TRBV24-1	TRBJ2-1	TRBD2	CATSETPGGLNYYNEQFF	TGTGCCACCAGTGAAACCCCGGGGGGGCTCAACTACTACAATGAGCAGTTCTTC
-	TRBV10-1	TRBJ1-2	-	CASSESTGGPYGYTF	TGCGCCAGCAGTGAGTCGACGGGGGGGCCGTATGGCTACACCTTC